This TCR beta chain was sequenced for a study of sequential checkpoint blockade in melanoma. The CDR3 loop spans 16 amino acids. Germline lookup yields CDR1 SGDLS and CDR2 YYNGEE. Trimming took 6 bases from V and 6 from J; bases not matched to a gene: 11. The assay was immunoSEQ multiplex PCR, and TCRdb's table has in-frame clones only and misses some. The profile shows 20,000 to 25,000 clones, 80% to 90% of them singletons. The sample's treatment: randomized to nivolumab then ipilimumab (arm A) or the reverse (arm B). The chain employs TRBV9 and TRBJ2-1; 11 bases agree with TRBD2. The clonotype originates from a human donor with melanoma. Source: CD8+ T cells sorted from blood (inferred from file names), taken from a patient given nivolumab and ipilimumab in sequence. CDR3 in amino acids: CASTHLAGGLINEQFF. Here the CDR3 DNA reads TGTGCCAGCACCCATCTAGCGGGGGGATTGATCAATGAGCAGTTCTTC.